This T cell receptor (beta chain) was sequenced during a study of OX40 agonist ivuxolimab in advanced cancers. Study-wide context: Ivuxolimab was an agonistic, fully human IgG2 monoclonal antibody directed against OX40 (CD134), a costimulatory receptor. Intravenous ivuxolimab was administered to patients every 2 weeks at six dose levels: 0.01, 0.1, 0.3, 1.5, 3 and 10 mg/kg. Among the approximately 50 dose-escalation patients, around 19 had hepatocellular carcinoma, roughly 15 melanoma, 9 renal cell carcinoma and 9 head and neck cancer. In the dose-escalation cohort, roughly 82% of patients were male, and the mean age was roughly 60 years with a range of roughly 23 to 79. Prior anti-PD-1, anti-PD-L1 or anti-CTLA-4 therapy was permitted, and 30% to 45% of dose-escalation patients had received checkpoint inhibitors. Partial responses occurred in three dose-escalation patients: two with cutaneous melanoma and one with hepatocellular carcinoma. The purpose of peripheral TCRbeta sequencing was to test whether ivuxolimab changed TCR sequence diversity and led to clonal T-cell expansion. The paper describes the monotherapy dose-escalation part (N of about 50 patients) of the phase I trial of ivuxolimab.

Genomic DNA was isolated from the sorted cells so that the TCRbeta CDR3 region could be sequenced. The immunoSEQ Assay was used to sequence the TCRbeta CDR3 regions. What TCRdb holds here is the immuneACCESS table cut down to in-frame rearrangements. Part of the clones is not present; checked against another copy, under half of the missing clones reflect an unresolved V gene, and the others are unexplained. The sample records about 57,000 clones, 87% of which are singletons. Jointly, the top ten make up 0.37% of the sample. In the case of this clone: Its binding antigen is unknown. No quality values exist for individual bases; no much larger clone is one base distant.

The trial excluded patients who had a history of autoimmune disease or who were on systemic immunosuppression. In every dose cohort, peripheral blood was drawn for TCR sequencing at baseline, cycle 4 day 1, and cycle 7 day 1. Samples were obtained from an open-label, multicenter, first-in-human phase I dose-escalation trial of ivuxolimab. Adults with locally advanced or metastatic melanoma, renal cell carcinoma, hepatocellular carcinoma or head and neck squamous cell carcinoma were enrolled in the trial. CD4+ and CD8+ T cells were sorted separately from peripheral blood before TCR sequencing. CDR1 is given as SGDLS and CDR2 as YYNGEE, both from the germline V gene. Including cysteine and phenylalanine, the CDR3 has 15 amino acids. The read is trimmed to its CDR3 DNA, 45 bases read in frame from base 1. The V and J ends are trimmed by 0 bases and 2 bases, leaving 12 bases between them. Points the paper makes about the study in general: Clonal expansion of both CD4+ and CD8+ blood T cells was observed from baseline to week 6 at doses 0.1 to 3.0 mg/kg. Low levels of normalized T-cell clonal expansion were also shown by some nonresponding patients. After ivuxolimab, more expanded clones were found on average in CD8+ T cells than in CD4+ T cells. The antigen specificity of the peripheral T cells that underwent clonal expansion was not determined. In the 0.1-3.0 mg/kg groups, partial responders had among the lowest normalized peripheral clonal expansion, particularly in CD8+ T cells.

Sequences were derived from CD4+ or CD8+ T cells sorted from blood, sampled in a trial of the OX40 agonist ivuxolimab. This clonotype was obtained from an adult with an advanced solid tumor such as melanoma, head and neck, liver or kidney cancer. The V gene is TRBV9 and the J gene is TRBJ2-7; tentative D gene TRBD2, with 5 bases matching. The CDR3 protein: CASSVGAAGPYEQYF. In nucleotide form, the sequence is TGTGCCAGCAGCGTAGGGGCGGCGGGCCCCTACGAGCAGTACTTC. With the rest looked up from the reference TRBV9 and TRBJ2-7 genes rather than sequenced, the full variable domain is DSGVTQTPKHLITATGQRVTLRCSPRSGDLSVYWYQQSLDQGLQFLIQYYNGEERAKGNILERFSAQQFPDLHSELNLSSLELGDSALYFCASSVGAAGPYEQYFGPGTRLTVT.